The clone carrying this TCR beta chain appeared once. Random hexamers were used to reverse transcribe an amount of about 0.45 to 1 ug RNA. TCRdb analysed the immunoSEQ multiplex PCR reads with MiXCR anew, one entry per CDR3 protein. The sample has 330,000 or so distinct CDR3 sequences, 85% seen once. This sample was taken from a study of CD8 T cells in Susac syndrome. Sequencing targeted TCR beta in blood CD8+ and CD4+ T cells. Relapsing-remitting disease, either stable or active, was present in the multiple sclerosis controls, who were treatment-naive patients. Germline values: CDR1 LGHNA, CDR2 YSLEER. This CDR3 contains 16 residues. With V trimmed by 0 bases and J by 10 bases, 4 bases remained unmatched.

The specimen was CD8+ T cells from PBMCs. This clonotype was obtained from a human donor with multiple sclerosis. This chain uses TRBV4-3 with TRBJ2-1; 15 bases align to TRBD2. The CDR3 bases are TGCGCCAGCAGCCAAGATCCGGGACTAGCGGGAGGAGAGCAGTTCTTC. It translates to CASSQDPGLAGGEQFF.